Sequencing of this T cell receptor (beta chain) was carried out in a study of T cells of healthy individuals. The trim removed 2 bases at V and 5 bases at J, leaving 6 bases unmatched. The CDR3 length is 15 residues. Germline loops: CDR1 DFQATT, CDR2 SNEGSKA (reference sequence). MiXCR, applied by TCRdb to the 5' RACE reads, yields one record per CDR3 protein. Counted here are 65,000 to 95,000 distinct CDR3 sequences, 4% to 5.5% occurring once; the ten biggest clones make up around 7.6%. This clonotype has at least ten counts. The rearrangement joins TRBV20-1 to TRBJ2-1; 10 bases align to TRBD2. The receptor was isolated from a female donor in good health. CDR3 loop: CSARRVGLADNEQFF. CDR3 in DNA: TGCAGTGCTAGAAGGGTCGGACTAGCGGACAATGAGCAGTTCTTC.